This T cell receptor beta chain was obtained from a study of Graves' ophthalmopathy and Graves' hyperthyroidism. At the level of the study: Pretreatment peripheral blood was obtained at initial diagnosis. Study results and caveats: Most thyroid clonotypes with frequency above 0.001 were detected in blood too. The 13-signature model separated ophthalmopathy from stable hyperthyroidism at 85% to 90% sensitivity and almost 83% specificity.

This clonotype was recorded at least ten times. What it recognizes is unknown. Ophthalmopathy in the donors was of moderate-to-severe activity, with CAS ≥3, NOSPECS ≥4 and duration under 3 months. CDR3 length: 14 amino acids. The V end lost 7 bases, the J end lost 4 bases, and 16 bases lay between the germline ends. The germline V gene encodes CDR1 MNHNS and CDR2 SASEGT. Researchers took RNA transcripts and amplified TCR beta CDR3 regions from them. Second-round multiplex PCR followed a first-round RT-PCR using HTBI primers. TCRdb itself ran the multiplex PCR reads through MiXCR, one entry per CDR3 protein. Of under 400,000 distinct CDR3 sequences detected, 17% appear once; the ten largest clones hold approximately 13%.

The chain combines TRBV6-1 with TRBJ1-1; D gene unclear. The TCR sequence derives from an adult man with Graves' ophthalmopathy. Input material: peripheral blood. Here the CDR3 DNA reads TGTGCCAGCATGGCGGGATTGGCGAGCACTGAAGCTTTCTTT. Translating it yields CASMAGLASTEAFF.